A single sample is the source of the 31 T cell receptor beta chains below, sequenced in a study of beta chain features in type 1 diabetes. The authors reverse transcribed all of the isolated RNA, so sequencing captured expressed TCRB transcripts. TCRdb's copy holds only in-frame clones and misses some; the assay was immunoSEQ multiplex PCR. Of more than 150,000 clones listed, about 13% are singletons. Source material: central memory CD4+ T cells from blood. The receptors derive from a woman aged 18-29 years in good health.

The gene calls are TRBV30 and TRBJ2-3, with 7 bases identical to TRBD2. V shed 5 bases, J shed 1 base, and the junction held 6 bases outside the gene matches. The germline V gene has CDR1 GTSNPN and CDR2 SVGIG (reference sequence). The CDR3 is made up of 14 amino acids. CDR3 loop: CAWVAAGGTDTQYF. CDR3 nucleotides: TGTGCCTGGGTGGCTGCGGGAGGCACAGATACGCAGTATTTT.

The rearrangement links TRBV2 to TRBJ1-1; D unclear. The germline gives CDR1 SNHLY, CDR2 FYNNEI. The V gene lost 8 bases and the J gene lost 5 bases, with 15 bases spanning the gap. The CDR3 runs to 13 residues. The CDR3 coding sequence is TGTGCCAGCCGCGAAAGGAGTACGACTGAAGCTTTCTTT. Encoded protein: CASRERSTTEAFF.

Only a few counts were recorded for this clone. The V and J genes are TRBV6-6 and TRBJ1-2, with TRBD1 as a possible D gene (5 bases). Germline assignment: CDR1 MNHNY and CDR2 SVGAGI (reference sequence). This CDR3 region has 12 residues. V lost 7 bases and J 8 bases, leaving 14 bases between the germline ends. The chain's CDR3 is CASKSGTQGYTF. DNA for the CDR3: TGTGCCAGCAAGTCCGGGACTCAAGGCTACACCTTC.

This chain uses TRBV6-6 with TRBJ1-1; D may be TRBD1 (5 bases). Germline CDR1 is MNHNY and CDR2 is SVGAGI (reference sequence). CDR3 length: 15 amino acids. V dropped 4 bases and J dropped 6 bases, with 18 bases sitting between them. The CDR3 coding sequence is TGTGCCAGCAGTTGGGATGGGGGAGGGAGCGCTGAAGCTTTCTTT. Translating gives CASSWDGGGSAEAFF.

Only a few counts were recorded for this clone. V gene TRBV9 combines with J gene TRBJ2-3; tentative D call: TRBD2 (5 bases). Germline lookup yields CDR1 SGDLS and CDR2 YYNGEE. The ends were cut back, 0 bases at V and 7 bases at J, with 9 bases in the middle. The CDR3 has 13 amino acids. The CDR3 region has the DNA TGTGCCAGCAGCGTAGGCAAGCGGAATACGCAGTATTTT. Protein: CASSVGKRNTQYF. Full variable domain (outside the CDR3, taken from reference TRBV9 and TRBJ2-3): DSGVTQTPKHLITATGQRVTLRCSPRSGDLSVYWYQQSLDQGLQFLIQYYNGEERAKGNILERFSAQQFPDLHSELNLSSLELGDSALYFCASSVGKRNTQYFGPGTRLTVL.

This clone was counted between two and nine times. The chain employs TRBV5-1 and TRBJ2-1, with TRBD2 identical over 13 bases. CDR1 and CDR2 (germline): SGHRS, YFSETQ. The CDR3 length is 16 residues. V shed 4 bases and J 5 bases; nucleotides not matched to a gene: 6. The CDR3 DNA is TGCGCCAGCAGCAACCCGGGACTAGCGGGAAACAATGAGCAGTTCTTC. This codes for CASSNPGLAGNNEQFF. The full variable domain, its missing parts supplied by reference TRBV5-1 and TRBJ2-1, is KAGVTQTPRYLIKTRGQQVTLSCSPISGHRSVSWYQQTPGQGLQFLFEYFSETQRNKGNFPGRFSGRQFSNSRSEMNVSTLELGDSALYLCASSNPGLAGNNEQFFGPGTRLTVL.

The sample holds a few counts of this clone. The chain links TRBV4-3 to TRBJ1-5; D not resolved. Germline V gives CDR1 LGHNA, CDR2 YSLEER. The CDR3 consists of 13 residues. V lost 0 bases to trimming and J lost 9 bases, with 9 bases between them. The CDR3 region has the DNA TGCGCCAGCAGCCAAGAAGGAGGATGGCCCCAGCATTTT. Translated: CASSQEGGWPQHF.

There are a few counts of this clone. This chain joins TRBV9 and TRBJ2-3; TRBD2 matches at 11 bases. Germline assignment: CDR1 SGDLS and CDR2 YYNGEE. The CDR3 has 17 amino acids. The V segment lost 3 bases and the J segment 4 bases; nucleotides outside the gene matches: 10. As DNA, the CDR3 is TGTGCCAGCAGCGCTGCCCAGGCTAGCGGGAGGTCAGATACGCAGTATTTT. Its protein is CASSAAQASGRSDTQYF.

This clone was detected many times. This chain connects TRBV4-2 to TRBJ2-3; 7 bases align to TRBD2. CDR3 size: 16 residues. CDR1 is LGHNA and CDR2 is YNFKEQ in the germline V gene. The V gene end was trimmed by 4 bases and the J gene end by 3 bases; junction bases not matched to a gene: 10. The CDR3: CASSPQAGKKTDTQYF. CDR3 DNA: TGTGCCAGCAGCCCACAAGCGGGAAAAAAGACAGATACGCAGTATTTT.

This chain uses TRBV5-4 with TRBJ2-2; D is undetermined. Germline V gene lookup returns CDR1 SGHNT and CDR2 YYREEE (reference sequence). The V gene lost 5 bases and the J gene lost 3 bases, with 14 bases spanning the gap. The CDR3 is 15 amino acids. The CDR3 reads CASRPAPGDTGELFF. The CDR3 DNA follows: TGTGCCAGCAGGCCCGCCCCCGGTGACACCGGGGAGCTGTTTTTT. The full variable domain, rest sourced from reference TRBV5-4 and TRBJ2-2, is ETGVTQSPTHLIKTRGQQVTLRCSSQSGHNTVSWYQQALGQGPQFIFQYYREEENGRGNFPPRFSGLQFPNYSSELNVNALELDDSALYLCASRPAPGDTGELFFGEGSRLTVL.

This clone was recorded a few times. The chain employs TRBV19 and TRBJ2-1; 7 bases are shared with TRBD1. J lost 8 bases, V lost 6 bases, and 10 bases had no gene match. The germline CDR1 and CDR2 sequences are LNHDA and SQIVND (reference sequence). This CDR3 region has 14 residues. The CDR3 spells CASSDYGQGDEQFF. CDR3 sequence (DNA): TGTGCCAGTAGCGACTATGGCCAGGGGGATGAGCAGTTCTTC.

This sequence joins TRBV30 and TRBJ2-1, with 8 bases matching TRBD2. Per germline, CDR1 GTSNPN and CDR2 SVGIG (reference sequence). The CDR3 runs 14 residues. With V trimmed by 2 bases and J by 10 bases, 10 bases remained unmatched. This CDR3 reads CAWSKPAGEQEQFF. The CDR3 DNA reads TGTGCCTGGAGTAAGCCAGCGGGAGAACAGGAGCAGTTCTTC.

CDR3 residues: CASSSPTQSSYNEQFF. DNA of the CDR3: TGTGCCAGCAGTTCACCTACACAGAGCTCCTACAATGAGCAGTTCTTC. The chain is built from TRBV7-2 and TRBJ2-1; D is uncertain. Trimming removed 6 bases from V and 0 bases from J, with 15 bases in between. CDR1 SGHTA and CDR2 FQGNSA come from the germline V gene. CDR3 length equals 16 residues.

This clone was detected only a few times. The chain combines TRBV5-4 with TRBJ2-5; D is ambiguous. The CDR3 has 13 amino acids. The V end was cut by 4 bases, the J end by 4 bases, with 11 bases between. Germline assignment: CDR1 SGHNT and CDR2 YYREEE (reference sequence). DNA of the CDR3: TGTGCCAGCAGCCCCTTCCCCGGAGAGACCCAGTACTTC. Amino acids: CASSPFPGETQYF.

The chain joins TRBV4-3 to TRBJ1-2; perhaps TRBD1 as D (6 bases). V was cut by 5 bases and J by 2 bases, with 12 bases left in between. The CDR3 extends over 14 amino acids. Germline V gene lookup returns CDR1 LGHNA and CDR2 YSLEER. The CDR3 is CASSAKQGNYGYTF. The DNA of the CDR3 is TGCGCCAGCAGCGCAAAACAGGGAAACTATGGCTACACCTTC.

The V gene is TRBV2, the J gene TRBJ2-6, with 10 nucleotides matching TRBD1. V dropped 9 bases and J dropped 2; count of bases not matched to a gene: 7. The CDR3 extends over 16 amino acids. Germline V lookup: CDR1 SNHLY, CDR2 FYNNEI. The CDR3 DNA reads TGTGCCAGTAATAGACAGGGGGCGCCTGGGGCCAACGTCCTGACTTTC. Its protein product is CASNRQGAPGANVLTF.

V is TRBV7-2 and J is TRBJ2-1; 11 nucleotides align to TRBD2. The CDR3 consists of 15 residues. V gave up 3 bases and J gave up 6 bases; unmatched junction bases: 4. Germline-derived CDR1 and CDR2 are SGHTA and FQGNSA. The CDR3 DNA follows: TGTGCCAGCAGCTTCGTAGCGGGAGGGATCAATGAGCAGTTCTTC. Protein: CASSFVAGGINEQFF.

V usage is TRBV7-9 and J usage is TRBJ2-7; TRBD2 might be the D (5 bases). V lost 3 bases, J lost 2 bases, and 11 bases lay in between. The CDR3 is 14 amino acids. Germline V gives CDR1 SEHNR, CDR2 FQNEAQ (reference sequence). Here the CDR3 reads CASSFSGATYEQYF. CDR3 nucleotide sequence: TGTGCCAGCAGCTTCAGCGGTGCCACCTACGAGCAGTACTTC.

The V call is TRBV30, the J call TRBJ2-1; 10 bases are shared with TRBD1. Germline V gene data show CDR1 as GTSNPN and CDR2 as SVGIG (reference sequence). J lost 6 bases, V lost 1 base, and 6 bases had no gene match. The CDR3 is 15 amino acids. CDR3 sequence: CAWSAGTGAINEQFF. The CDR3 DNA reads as TGTGCCTGGAGTGCCGGGACAGGGGCTATCAATGAGCAGTTCTTC. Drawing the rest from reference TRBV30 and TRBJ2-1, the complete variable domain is SQTIHQWPATLVQPVGSPLSLECTVEGTSNPNLYWYRQAAGRGLQLLFYSVGIGQISSEVPQNLSASRPQDRQFILSSKKLLLSDSGFYLCAWSAGTGAINEQFFGPGTRLTVL.

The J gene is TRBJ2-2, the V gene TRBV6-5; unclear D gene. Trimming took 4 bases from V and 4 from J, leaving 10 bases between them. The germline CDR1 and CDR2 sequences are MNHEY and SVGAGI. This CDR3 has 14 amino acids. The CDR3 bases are TGTGCCAGCAGTTTCCGATCAGGCACCGGGGAGCTGTTTTTT. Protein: CASSFRSGTGELFF.

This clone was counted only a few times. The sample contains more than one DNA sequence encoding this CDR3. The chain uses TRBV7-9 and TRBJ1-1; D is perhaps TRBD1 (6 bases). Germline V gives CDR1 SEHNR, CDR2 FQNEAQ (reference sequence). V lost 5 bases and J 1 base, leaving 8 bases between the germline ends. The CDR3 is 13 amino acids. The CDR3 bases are TGTGCCAGCAGCCGAGGGGGGAACACTGAAGCTTTCTTT. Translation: CASSRGGNTEAFF.

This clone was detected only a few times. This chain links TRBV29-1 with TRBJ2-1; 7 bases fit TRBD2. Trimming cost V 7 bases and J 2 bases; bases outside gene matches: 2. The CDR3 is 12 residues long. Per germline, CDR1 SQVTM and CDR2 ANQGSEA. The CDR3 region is CSAGGTYNEQFF. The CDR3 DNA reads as TGCAGCGCGGGAGGAACCTACAATGAGCAGTTCTTC.

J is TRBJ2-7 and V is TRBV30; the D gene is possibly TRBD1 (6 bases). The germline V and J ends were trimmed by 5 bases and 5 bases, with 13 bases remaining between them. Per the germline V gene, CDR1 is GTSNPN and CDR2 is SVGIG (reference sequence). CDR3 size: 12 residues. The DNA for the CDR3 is TGTGCCTGGGAGGGGGACGTCGACGAGCAGTACTTC. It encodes CAWEGDVDEQYF.

The CDR3 sequence is CASSEPATGQTYGYTF. The CDR3 DNA reads TGTGCCAGCAGTGAACCCGCGACGGGACAGACCTATGGCTACACCTTC. The gene calls are TRBV25-1 and TRBJ1-2; 7 bases map to TRBD1. The J segment lost 4 bases and the V segment lost 2 bases, leaving 10 bases of the junction unmatched. The CDR3 has 16 residues. Germline loops: CDR1 MGHDK, CDR2 SYGVNS.

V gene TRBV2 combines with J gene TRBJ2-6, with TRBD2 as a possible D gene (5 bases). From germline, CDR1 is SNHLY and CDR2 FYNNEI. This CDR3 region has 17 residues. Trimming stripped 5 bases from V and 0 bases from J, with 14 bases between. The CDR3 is CASSLEGVPSGANVLTF. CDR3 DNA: TGTGCCAGCAGTTTAGAGGGAGTCCCCTCTGGGGCCAACGTCCTGACTTTC.

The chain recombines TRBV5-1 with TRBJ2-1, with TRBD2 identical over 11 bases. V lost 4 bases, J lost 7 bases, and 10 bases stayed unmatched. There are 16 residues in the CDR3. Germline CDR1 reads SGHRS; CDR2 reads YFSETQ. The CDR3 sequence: CASSTGTSGRMNEQFF. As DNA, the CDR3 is TGCGCCAGCAGCACCGGGACTAGCGGTCGGATGAATGAGCAGTTCTTC.

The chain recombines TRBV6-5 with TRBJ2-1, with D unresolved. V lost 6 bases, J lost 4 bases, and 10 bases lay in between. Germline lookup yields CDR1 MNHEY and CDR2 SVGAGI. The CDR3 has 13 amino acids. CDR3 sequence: CASSSLRYNEQFF. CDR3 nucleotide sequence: TGTGCCAGCAGCTCCCTCCGGTACAATGAGCAGTTCTTC.

CDR3 nucleotides: TGCGCCAGCCAGGGGGACTCCTACGAGCAGTACTTC. It codes for CASQGDSYEQYF. The V call is TRBV5-1, the J call TRBJ2-7, with 7 bases that match TRBD1. Germline trimming cut 7 bases from V and 0 bases from J; bases unmatched to any gene: 1. The germline CDR1 and CDR2 sequences are SGHRS and YFSETQ. The CDR3 is 12 amino acids.

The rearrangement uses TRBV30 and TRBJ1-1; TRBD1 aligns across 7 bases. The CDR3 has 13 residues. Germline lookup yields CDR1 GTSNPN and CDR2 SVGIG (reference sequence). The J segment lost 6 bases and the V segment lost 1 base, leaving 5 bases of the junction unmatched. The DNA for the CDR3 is TGTGCCTGGAGTGCCTCAGGGGGGCCTGAAGCTTTCTTT. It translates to CAWSASGGPEAFF.

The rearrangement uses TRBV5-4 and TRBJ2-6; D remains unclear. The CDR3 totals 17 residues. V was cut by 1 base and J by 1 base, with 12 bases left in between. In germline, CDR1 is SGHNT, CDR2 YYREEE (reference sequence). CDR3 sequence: CASSLLRLASGANVLTF. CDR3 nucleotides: TGTGCCAGCAGCTTGTTACGGTTAGCTTCTGGGGCCAACGTCCTGACTTTC.

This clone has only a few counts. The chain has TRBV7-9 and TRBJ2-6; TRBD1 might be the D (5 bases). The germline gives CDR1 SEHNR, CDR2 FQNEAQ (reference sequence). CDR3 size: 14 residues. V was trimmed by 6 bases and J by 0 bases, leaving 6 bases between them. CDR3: CASRTDSGANVLTF. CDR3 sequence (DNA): TGTGCCAGCAGGACAGACTCTGGGGCCAACGTCCTGACTTTC.